The 14 T cell receptor beta chains reported below all come from one sample, sequenced in a study of cytomegalovirus exposure and HLA in healthy donors. Primers: 60 Vbeta forward and 13 Jbeta reverse. Assay: immunoSEQ multiplex PCR; the TCRdb copy retains only in-frame clones and omits some. The table shows some 150,000 clones, with around 80% occurring only once. Sequencing input: PBMCs. Receptor source: a man between 18 and 29 years old in good health and CMV-seropositive.

This rearrangement joins TRBV27 to TRBJ2-1; unclear D gene. CDR1 and CDR2 (germline): MNHEY, SMNVEV (reference sequence). The ends were cut back, 5 bases at V and 4 bases at J, with 12 bases in the middle. The CDR3 covers 14 residues. CDR3 in DNA: TGTGCCAGCAGTAAAGGCGGATTATACAATGAGCAGTTCTTC. It is translated as CASSKGGLYNEQFF.

V and J are TRBV18 and TRBJ2-7; TRBD1 matches 7 bases. This CDR3 is 15 amino acids long. V shed 3 bases and J 1 base; nucleotides not matched to a gene: 6. Germline V gene data show CDR1 as KGHSH and CDR2 as LQKENI. The CDR3 is CASSPGDSSSYEQYF. CDR3 DNA sequence: TGTGCCAGCTCACCGGGGGACAGTTCATCCTACGAGCAGTACTTC.

The chain combines TRBV19 with TRBJ1-2; 10 nucleotides agree with TRBD1. Losses at the gene ends were 5 bases for V and 11 bases for J; bases not matched to a gene: 11. Germline V gene data show CDR1 as LNHDA and CDR2 as SQIVND (reference sequence). The CDR3 sequence is 14 residues long. The CDR3 spells CASSSWTGGRKYTF. The CDR3 DNA sequence: TGTGCCAGTAGTTCCTGGACAGGGGGTAGAAAATACACCTTC.

The chain has TRBV9 and TRBJ2-1; 8 positions agree with TRBD2. The CDR3 is 17 amino acids. In germline, CDR1 is SGDLS, CDR2 YYNGEE. Trimming removed 0 bases from V and 6 bases from J; junction bases left unmatched: 11. The DNA of the CDR3 is TGTGCCAGCAGCGTAGACGTCATCGGGGGGGTGGGCAATGAGCAGTTCTTC. It translates to CASSVDVIGGVGNEQFF.

The chain carries TRBV10-3 and TRBJ1-2; D might be TRBD1 (5 bases). V was shortened by 0 bases and J by 3 bases, with 11 bases between the two germline ends. The germline gives CDR1 ENHRY, CDR2 SYGVKD. This CDR3 contains 15 residues. The CDR3 is CAISESTQGDYGYTF. CDR3 coding DNA: TGTGCCATCAGTGAGTCGACTCAGGGTGACTATGGCTACACCTTC.

This clone appeared once. V usage is TRBV4-1 and J usage is TRBJ1-3; 10 bases fit TRBD1. This CDR3 region has 16 residues. The V gene's germline CDR1 is MGHRA and CDR2 YSYEKL. V trimming: 3 bases; J trimming: 3 bases; junction bases outside the gene matches: 5. DNA of the CDR3: TGCGCCAGCAGCCAGGGACAGGGGATTAATGGAAACACCATATATTTT. The encoded protein is CASSQGQGINGNTIYF.

This clone was seen just once. This chain connects TRBV27 to TRBJ1-1; the D is unclear. This CDR3 region has 14 residues. With 4 bases removed from V and 5 bases from J, the gap between germline ends came to 14 bases. Looked up from germline, CDR1 is MNHEY and CDR2 is SMNVEV (reference sequence). This chain's CDR3 is CASSSPGLATEAFF. As DNA, the CDR3 is TGTGCCAGCAGTTCCCCCGGACTGGCGACTGAAGCTTTCTTT.

V usage is TRBV6-1 and J usage is TRBJ2-3; TRBD1 matches 10 bases. Germline-derived CDR1 and CDR2 are MNHNS and SASEGT. The CDR3 spans 15 residues. V dropped 1 base and J dropped 5; count of bases not matched to a gene: 3. Here the CDR3 reads CASSEGTGGIDTQYF. CDR3 nucleotides: TGTGCCAGCAGTGAAGGGACAGGGGGAATAGATACGCAGTATTTT.

V gene TRBV6-1 combines with J gene TRBJ1-5, with a possible D match to TRBD1 (6 bases). CDR3 length: 12 amino acids. Germline lookup yields CDR1 MNHNS and CDR2 SASEGT. Between the trimmed V and J ends, which lost 10 bases and 6 bases, there was a span of 13 bases. The CDR3 DNA follows: TGTGCCATGGGCGAAGGGGGTCAGCCCCAGCATTTT. Its translation: CAMGEGGQPQHF.

This chain joins TRBV5-6 and TRBJ1-2; no firm D call. From germline, CDR1 is SGHDT and CDR2 YYEEEE. V was cut by 0 bases and J by 6 bases, with 15 bases left in between. The CDR3 runs to 15 residues. CDR3: CASSLVRGYQHGYTF. The CDR3 DNA is TGTGCCAGCAGCTTGGTTCGGGGTTATCAGCATGGCTACACCTTC. Complete variable domain (other parts from reference TRBV5-6 and TRBJ1-2): DAGVTQSPTHLIKTRGQQVTLRCSPKSGHDTVSWYQQALGQGPQFIFQYYEEEERQRGNFPDRFSGHQFPNYSSELNVNALLLGDSALYLCASSLVRGYQHGYTFGSGTRLTVV.

This clone has a single count. The chain uses TRBV2 and TRBJ2-3; tentatively, D is TRBD1 (5 bases). V was shortened by 4 bases and J by 4 bases, with 6 bases between the two germline ends. The CDR3 sequence is 12 residues long. Per germline, CDR1 SNHLY and CDR2 FYNNEI. For the CDR3, the DNA is TGTGCCAGCAGTGGGGGCGCAGATACGCAGTATTTT. Translated: CASSGGADTQYF.

V usage is TRBV29-1 and J usage is TRBJ2-7, with 8 bases lining up with TRBD1. Looked up from germline, CDR1 is SQVTM and CDR2 is ANQGSEA. V was clipped by 5 bases and J by 6 bases; unmatched bases: 6. This CDR3 is built from 12 residues. The CDR3 loop is CSVKQGAGEQYF. DNA for the CDR3: TGCAGCGTTAAGCAGGGGGCGGGCGAGCAGTACTTC.

The chain is built from TRBV19 and TRBJ2-5; TRBD2 is a possible D gene (5 bases). The V gene lost 3 bases and the J gene lost 5 bases, with 19 bases spanning the gap. There are 16 residues in the CDR3. CDR1 is LNHDA and CDR2 is SQIVND in the germline V gene (reference sequence). The CDR3: CASSIRLAAPRETQYF. As DNA, the CDR3 is TGTGCCAGTAGTATTCGCCTAGCCGCTCCCCGGGAGACCCAGTACTTC.

The V gene is TRBV15, the J gene TRBJ1-5, with 8 bases identical to TRBD1. The CDR3 length is 16 residues. Germline V gives CDR1 LNHNV, CDR2 YYDKDF (reference sequence). V was pared by 0 bases and J by 7 bases, with 8 bases of the junction left unmatched. The CDR3 region has the DNA TGTGCCACCAGCAGAGATCGGGGACAGGTCGGGCAGCCCCAGCATTTT. This translates into CATSRDRGQVGQPQHF.